This TCR beta chain stems from a study of patients and donors after allogeneic stem cell transplantation. TCRdb fed the RT-PCR reads into MiXCR, producing one record per CDR3 protein. The profile shows more than 55,000 distinct CDR3 sequences, roughly 15% of them singletons. The CDR3 has 14 amino acids. Looked up from germline, CDR1 is MNHEY and CDR2 is SMNVEV (reference sequence). V lost 3 bases and J lost 1, with 9 bases in between. The sequenced sample was blood, either unsorted or a sorted T cell fraction (not recorded which). V and J are TRBV27 and TRBJ2-5; no reliable D call. The sequence came from a human donor who was either an allogeneic HSCT recipient or a stem cell or donor lymphocyte infusion donor (not recorded which). It is not recorded whose cells these are; they may come from a transplant donor. The DNA of the CDR3 is TGTGCCAGCAGTTTGATCGGTAGCCAAGAGACCCAGTACTTC. Encoded protein: CASSLIGSQETQYF.